The source of this T cell receptor beta chain is a study of cytomegalovirus exposure and HLA in healthy donors. Points from the study as a whole: There were some public TCRs occurring in many donors, but most TCR sequences were rare. It was in a later analysis that TCR association rates were seen to vary by HLA locus, highest for DRB1 and lowest for HLA-C.

The PCR ran on 60 Vbeta and 13 Jbeta primers. Sequencing was performed with immunoSEQ multiplex PCR; in TCRdb, only in-frame clones are kept and a portion is missing. There are about 21,000 clones in the sample; around 77% occur only once, and under 8% lies in the top ten. About this clone itself: What it recognizes is unknown.

The CDR3 spans 15 residues. J lost 7 bases, V lost 3 bases, and 4 bases had no gene match. From germline, CDR1 is KGHSH and CDR2 LQKENI. All donors participated as healthy donors of bone marrow. The rearrangement uses TRBV18 and TRBJ2-1, with 12 bases that match TRBD2. This TCR derives from a man between 60 and 70 years old in good health and CMV-seronegative. Sequenced material: PBMCs. CDR3 in amino acids: CASSPRTSGVNEQFF. The CDR3 coding sequence is TGTGCCAGCTCACCGAGGACTAGCGGGGTAAATGAGCAGTTCTTC. Using reference TRBV18 and TRBJ2-1 for the parts outside the CDR3, the full variable domain is NAGVMQNPRHLVRRRGQEARLRCSPMKGHSHVYWYRQLPEEGLKFMVYLQKENIIDESGMPKERFSAEFPKEGPSILRIQQVVRGDSAAYFCASSPRTSGVNEQFFGPGTRLTVL.